This record looks at one TCR beta chain sequence and its context. Antigen specificity is unknown. The data belong to a study of T cell responses to AZD1222 COVID-19 vaccine. Trimming left V 4 bases short and J 7 bases short, with 1 base between. CDR3 length: 8 residues. Germline loops: CDR1 DFQATT, CDR2 SNEGSKA (reference sequence). Clones were read by immunoSEQ multiplex PCR, and TCRdb kept only the in-frame ones, dropping some. The sample consists of 120,000 or so clones, 75% to 95% of them appearing once. Findings of the study overall: White British ancestry dominated among donors, who included more females, and clonal diversity was possibly underestimated. An increase in Spike-specific TCR breadth and depth was observed after two AZD1222 doses.

The clonotype was recovered from an adult in good health. The chain has TRBV20-1 and TRBJ1-2; D is uncertain. Sequencing was performed on peripheral blood, taken on day 0 of AZD1222 vaccination. As DNA, the CDR3 is TGCAGTGCTATTGGCTACACCTTC. It specifies CSAIGYTF.